This TCR beta chain emerged from a study of radiotherapy plus CTLA-4 blockade in lung cancer. Study details: Objective responses were seen in around a sixth of patients, disease control in less than 40%.

Clones were read by immunoSEQ multiplex PCR, and TCRdb kept only the in-frame ones, dropping some. The data show tens of thousands of clones, 65% to 80% seen once. The CDR3 runs to 14 residues. Trimming took 4 bases from V and 1 from J, leaving 7 bases between them. The germline CDR1 and CDR2 sequences are MNHNS and SASEGT. Material: peripheral blood, obtained from a patient treated with radiotherapy plus ipilimumab. This chain connects TRBV6-1 to TRBJ2-2; D is unclear. This receptor was obtained from a human donor with non-small cell lung cancer who had a complete response to radiotherapy plus ipilimumab. CDR3 amino acids: CASSVQRNTGELFF. In nucleotides, the CDR3 is TGTGCCAGCAGTGTTCAGCGGAACACCGGGGAGCTGTTTTTT.